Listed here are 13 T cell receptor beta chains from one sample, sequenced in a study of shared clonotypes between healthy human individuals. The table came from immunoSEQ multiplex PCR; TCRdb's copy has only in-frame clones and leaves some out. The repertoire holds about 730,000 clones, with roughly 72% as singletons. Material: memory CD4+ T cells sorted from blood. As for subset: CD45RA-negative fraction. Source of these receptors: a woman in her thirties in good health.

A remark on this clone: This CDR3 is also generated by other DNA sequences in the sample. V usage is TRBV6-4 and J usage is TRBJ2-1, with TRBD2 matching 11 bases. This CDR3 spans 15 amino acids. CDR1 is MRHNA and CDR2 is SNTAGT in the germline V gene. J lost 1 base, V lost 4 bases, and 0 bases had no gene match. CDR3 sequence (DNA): TGTGCCAGCAGTGTAGCGGGAGGGTCCTACAATGAGCAGTTCTTC. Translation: CASSVAGGSYNEQFF.

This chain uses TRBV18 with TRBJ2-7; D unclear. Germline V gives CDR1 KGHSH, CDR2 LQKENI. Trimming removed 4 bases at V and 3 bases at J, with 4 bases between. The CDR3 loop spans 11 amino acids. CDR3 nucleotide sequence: TGTGCCAGCTCACAGTACTACGAGCAGTACTTC. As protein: CASSQYYEQYF.

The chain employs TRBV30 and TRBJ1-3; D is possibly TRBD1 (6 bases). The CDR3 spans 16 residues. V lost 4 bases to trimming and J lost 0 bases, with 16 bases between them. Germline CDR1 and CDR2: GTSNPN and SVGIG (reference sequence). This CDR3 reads CAWTRDTTFSGNTIYF. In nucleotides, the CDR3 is TGTGCCTGGACACGGGACACTACTTTCTCTGGAAACACCATATATTTT.

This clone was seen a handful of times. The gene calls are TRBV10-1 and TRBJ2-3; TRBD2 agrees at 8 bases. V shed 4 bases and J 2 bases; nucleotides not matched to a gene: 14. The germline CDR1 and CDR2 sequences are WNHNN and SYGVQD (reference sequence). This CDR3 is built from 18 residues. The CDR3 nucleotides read TGCGCCAGCAGTGGATCATCTGCGGGAGGAGGCTTCACAGATACGCAGTATTTT. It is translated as CASSGSSAGGGFTDTQYF.

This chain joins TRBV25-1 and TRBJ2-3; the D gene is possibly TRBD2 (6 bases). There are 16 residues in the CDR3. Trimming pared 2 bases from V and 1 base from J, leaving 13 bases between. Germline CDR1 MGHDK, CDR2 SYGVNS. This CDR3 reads CASSEESREGTDTQYF. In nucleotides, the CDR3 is TGTGCCAGCAGTGAAGAGAGCAGGGAGGGCACAGATACGCAGTATTTT.

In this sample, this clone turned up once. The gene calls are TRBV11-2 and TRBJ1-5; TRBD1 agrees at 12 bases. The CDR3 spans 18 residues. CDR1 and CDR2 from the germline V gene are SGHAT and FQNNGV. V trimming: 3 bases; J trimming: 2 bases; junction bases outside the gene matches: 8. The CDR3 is CASSLGQGAIFGNQPQHF. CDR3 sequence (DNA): TGTGCCAGCAGCTTGGGACAGGGGGCTATATTTGGCAATCAGCCCCAGCATTTT.

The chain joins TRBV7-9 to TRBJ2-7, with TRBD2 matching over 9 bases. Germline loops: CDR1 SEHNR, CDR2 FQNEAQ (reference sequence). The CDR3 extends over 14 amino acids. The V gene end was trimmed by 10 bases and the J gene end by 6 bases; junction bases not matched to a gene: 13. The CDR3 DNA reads TGTGCCACAGCAACGGGGCTAGCGGGACTCGAGCAGTACTTC. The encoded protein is CATATGLAGLEQYF.

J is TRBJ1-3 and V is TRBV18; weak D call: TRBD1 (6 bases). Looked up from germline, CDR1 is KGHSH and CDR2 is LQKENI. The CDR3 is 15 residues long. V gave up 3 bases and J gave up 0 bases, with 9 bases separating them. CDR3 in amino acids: CASSPGATSGNTIYF. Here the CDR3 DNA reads TGTGCCAGCTCACCGGGGGCGACCTCTGGAAACACCATATATTTT.

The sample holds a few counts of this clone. CDR3 coding DNA: TGTGCCAGCAGGTTTGGGGGGAAGCCTTACAATGAGCAGTTCTTC. Its translation: CASRFGGKPYNEQFF. V usage is TRBV6-5 and J usage is TRBJ2-1; TRBD2 might be the D (6 bases). This CDR3 spans 15 amino acids. Trimming cost V 6 bases and J 4 bases, with 16 bases left between them. Germline lookup yields CDR1 MNHEY and CDR2 SVGAGI.

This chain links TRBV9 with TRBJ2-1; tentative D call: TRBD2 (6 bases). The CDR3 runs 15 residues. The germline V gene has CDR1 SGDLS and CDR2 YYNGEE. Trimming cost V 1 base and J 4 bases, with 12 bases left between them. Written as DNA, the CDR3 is TGTGCCAGCAGCGTAAGGAGGGCCGGTTACAATGAGCAGTTCTTC. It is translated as CASSVRRAGYNEQFF. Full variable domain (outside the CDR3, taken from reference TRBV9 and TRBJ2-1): DSGVTQTPKHLITATGQRVTLRCSPRSGDLSVYWYQQSLDQGLQFLIQYYNGEERAKGNILERFSAQQFPDLHSELNLSSLELGDSALYFCASSVRRAGYNEQFFGPGTRLTVL.

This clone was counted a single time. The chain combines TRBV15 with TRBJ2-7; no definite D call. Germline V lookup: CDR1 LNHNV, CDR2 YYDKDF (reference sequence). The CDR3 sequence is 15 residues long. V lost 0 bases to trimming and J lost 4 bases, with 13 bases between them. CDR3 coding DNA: TGTGCCACCAGCAGAGATCCTCTTTCCGGGTACGAGCAGTACTTC. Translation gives CATSRDPLSGYEQYF.

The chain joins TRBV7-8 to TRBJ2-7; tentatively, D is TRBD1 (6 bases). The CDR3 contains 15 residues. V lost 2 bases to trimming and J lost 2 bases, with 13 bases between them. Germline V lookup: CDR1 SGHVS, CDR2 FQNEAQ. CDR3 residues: CASSLYQGMAYEQYF. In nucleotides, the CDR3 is TGTGCCAGCAGCTTATATCAGGGGATGGCCTACGAGCAGTACTTC.

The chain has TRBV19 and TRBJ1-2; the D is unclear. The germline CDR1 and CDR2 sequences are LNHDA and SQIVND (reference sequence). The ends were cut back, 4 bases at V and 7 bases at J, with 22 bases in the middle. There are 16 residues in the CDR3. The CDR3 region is CASSTGPSAGPSGYTF. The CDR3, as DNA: TGTGCCAGTAGTACAGGACCTTCCGCCGGACCCAGTGGCTACACCTTC. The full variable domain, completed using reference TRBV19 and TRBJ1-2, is DGGITQSPKYLFRKEGQNVTLSCEQNLNHDAMYWYRQDPGQGLRLIYYSQIVNDFQKGDIAEGYSVSREKKESFPLTVTSAQKNPTAFYLCASSTGPSAGPSGYTFGSGTRLTVV.